This TCR beta chain was recovered during a study of cytomegalovirus exposure and HLA in healthy donors. Study observations and caveats: When a later analysis was performed, an Asian-associated ancestry cluster reportedly had fewer N-insertions than the approximately 680-donor mean. The study labeled 150 or so TCR beta chains cytomegalovirus-associated. As was reported, the HLA-A and HLA-B alleles of most subjects were accurately predicted from TCR beta sequences.

A multiplex PCR was run with 60 Vbeta primers and 13 Jbeta primers. Libraries were prepared by immunoSEQ multiplex PCR; TCRdb keeps only in-frame clonotypes and omits some of them. The sample has approximately 160,000 clones; approximately 80% are singletons. Note on this clone: Its antigen is undetermined.

CDR1 and CDR2 from the germline V gene are SGHRS and YFSETQ. This CDR3 contains 15 residues. The V gene end was trimmed by 3 bases and the J gene end by 7 bases; junction bases not matched to a gene: 13. The TCR was taken from a male donor in good health and CMV-seropositive. The chain carries TRBV5-1 and TRBJ2-7, with 7 positions matching TRBD1. Sequencing used PBMCs. CDR3 amino acids: CASSYARDSLKEQYF. DNA of the CDR3: TGCGCCAGCAGCTATGCTAGGGACAGCCTGAAGGAGCAGTACTTC. The full variable domain, rest sourced from reference TRBV5-1 and TRBJ2-7, is KAGVTQTPRYLIKTRGQQVTLSCSPISGHRSVSWYQQTPGQGLQFLFEYFSETQRNKGNFPGRFSGRQFSNSRSEMNVSTLELGDSALYLCASSYARDSLKEQYFGPGTRLTVT.